This T cell receptor (beta chain) was identified during a study of neurological immune-mediated disorders. CDR1 is SEHNR, CDR2 FQNEAQ, per germline (reference sequence). CDR3 length: 15 amino acids. Unmatched junction bases numbered 4, after V lost 1 base and J lost 8 bases. This clonotype was counted ten times or more. MiXCR was run by TCRdb on the 5' RACE reads, yielding one entry per CDR3 protein. The sample lists 45,000 to 55,000 distinct CDR3 sequences, over 5.5% seen once, with 1.4% to 1.5% in the top ten. V is TRBV7-9 and J is TRBJ2-3; 12 nucleotides agree with TRBD2. Sequencing was done on a sample of CD4+ T cells from blood. The source of this sequence is a woman under 30 with multiple sclerosis. CDR3 sequence reads: CASSLGLAGAVTQYF. In DNA form, the CDR3 reads TGTGCCAGCAGCTTAGGACTAGCGGGAGCAGTTACGCAGTATTTT.